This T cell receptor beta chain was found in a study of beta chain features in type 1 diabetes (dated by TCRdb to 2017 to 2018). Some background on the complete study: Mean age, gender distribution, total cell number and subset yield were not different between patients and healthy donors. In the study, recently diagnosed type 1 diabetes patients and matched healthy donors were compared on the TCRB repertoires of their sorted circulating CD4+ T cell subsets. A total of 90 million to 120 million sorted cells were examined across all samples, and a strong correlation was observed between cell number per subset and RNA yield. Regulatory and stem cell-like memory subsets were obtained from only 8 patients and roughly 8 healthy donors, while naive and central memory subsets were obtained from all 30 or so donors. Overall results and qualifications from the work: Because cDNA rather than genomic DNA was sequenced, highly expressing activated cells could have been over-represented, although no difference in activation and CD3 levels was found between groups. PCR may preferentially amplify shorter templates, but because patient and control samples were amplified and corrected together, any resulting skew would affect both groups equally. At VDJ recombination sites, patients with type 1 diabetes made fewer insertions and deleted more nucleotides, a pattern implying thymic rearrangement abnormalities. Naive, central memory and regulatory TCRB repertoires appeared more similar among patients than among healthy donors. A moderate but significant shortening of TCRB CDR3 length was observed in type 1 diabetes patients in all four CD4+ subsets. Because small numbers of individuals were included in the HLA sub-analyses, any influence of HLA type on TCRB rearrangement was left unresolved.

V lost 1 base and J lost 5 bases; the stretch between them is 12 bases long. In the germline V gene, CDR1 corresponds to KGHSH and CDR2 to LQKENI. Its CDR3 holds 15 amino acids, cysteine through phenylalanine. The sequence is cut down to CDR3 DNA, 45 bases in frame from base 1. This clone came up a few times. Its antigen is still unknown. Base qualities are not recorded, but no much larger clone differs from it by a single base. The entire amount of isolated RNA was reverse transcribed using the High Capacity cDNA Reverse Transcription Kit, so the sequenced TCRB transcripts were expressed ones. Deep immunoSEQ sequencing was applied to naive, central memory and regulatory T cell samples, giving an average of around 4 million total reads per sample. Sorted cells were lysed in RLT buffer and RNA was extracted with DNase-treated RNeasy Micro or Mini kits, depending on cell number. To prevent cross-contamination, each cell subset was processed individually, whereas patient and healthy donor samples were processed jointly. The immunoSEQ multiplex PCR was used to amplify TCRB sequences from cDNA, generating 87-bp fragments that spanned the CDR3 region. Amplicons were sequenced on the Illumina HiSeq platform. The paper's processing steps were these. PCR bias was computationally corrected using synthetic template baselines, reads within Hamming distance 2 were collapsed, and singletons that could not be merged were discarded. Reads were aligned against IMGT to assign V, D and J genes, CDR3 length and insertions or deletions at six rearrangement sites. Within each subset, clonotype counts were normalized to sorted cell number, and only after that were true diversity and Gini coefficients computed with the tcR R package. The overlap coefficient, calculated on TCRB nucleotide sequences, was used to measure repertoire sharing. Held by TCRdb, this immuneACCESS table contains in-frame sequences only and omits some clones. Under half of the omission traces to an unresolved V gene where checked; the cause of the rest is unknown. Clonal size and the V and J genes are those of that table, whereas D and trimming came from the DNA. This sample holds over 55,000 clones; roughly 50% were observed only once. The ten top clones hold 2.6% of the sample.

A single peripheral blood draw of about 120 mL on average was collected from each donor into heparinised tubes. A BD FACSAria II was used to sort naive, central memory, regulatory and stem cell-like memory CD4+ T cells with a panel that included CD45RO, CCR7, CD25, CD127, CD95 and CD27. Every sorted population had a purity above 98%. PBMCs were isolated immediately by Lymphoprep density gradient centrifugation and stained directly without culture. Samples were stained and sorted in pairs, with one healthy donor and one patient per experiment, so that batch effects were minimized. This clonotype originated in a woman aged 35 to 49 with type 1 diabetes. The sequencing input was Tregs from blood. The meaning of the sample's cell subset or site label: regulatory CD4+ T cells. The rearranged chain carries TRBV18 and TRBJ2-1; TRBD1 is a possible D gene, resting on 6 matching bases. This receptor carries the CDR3 CASSPQGDPNNEQFF. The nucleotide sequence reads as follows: TGTGCCAGCTCACCACAGGGGGACCCTAACAATGAGCAGTTCTTC.